The 15 T cell receptor beta chains below were found in one sample sequenced in a study of beta chain features in type 1 diabetes. All of the isolated RNA was reverse transcribed, so expressed TCRB transcripts were sequenced. Produced via immunoSEQ multiplex PCR; TCRdb's table is partial and in-frame only. The data hold fewer than 500,000 clones, with around 14% observed a single time. What was sequenced was naive CD4+ T cells from blood. These TCRs come from a man in his thirties or forties in good health.

This clone has at least ten counts. The V gene is TRBV30, the J gene TRBJ1-3; D gene ambiguous. V lost 4 bases and J 7 bases, leaving 14 bases between the germline ends. The CDR3 loop spans 13 amino acids. CDR1 is GTSNPN, CDR2 SVGIG, per germline (reference sequence). The CDR3 here is CAWTPGSWNTIYF. CDR3 nucleotide sequence: TGTGCCTGGACCCCCGGGTCGTGGAACACCATATATTTT.

This clone was seen a few times. The chain combines TRBV7-2 with TRBJ2-3; D may correspond to TRBD1 or TRBD2 (6 bases each). Germline CDR1 is SGHTA and CDR2 is FQGNSA. Trimming removed 5 bases at V and 4 bases at J, with 19 bases between. The CDR3 sequence is 16 residues long. For the CDR3, the DNA is TGTGCCAGCAGCCTCGAGGGGGGAGGATCGGCAGATACGCAGTATTTT. Translated, it gives CASSLEGGGSADTQYF.

Concerning this clone: The sample contains more than one DNA sequence encoding this CDR3. The chain recombines TRBV27 with TRBJ2-3; unclear D gene. The germline V gene encodes CDR1 MNHEY and CDR2 SMNVEV (reference sequence). V was trimmed by 2 bases and J by 4 bases, leaving 10 bases between them. CDR3 length equals 14 residues. CDR3 sequence reads: CASSLGVASDTQYF. In DNA, the CDR3 is TGTGCCAGCAGTTTAGGGGTAGCCTCAGATACGCAGTATTTT.

The J gene is TRBJ2-2, the V gene TRBV7-8; D call uncertain. This CDR3 is built from 16 residues. V lost 3 bases and J lost 6, with 17 bases in between. Looked up from germline, CDR1 is SGHVS and CDR2 is FQNEAQ. The CDR3 nucleotides are TGTGCCAGCAGCTTCAGCCCTCCCCCCGCACCCGGGGAGCTGTTTTTT. This sequence encodes CASSFSPPPAPGELFF.

This clone has a handful of counts. The chain recombines TRBV11-2 with TRBJ2-7; D may be TRBD1 or TRBD2 (5 bases each). This CDR3 is built from 16 residues. V lost 5 bases and J lost 1, with 18 bases in between. CDR1 and CDR2 from the germline V gene are SGHAT and FQNNGV. CDR3 protein: CASSPGEGRRSYEQYF. CDR3 coding DNA: TGTGCCAGCAGCCCTGGTGAGGGGCGACGGTCCTACGAGCAGTACTTC.

This clone occurred once. The chain joins TRBV2 to TRBJ2-2, with no clear D. This CDR3 contains 9 residues. Germline V gene lookup returns CDR1 SNHLY and CDR2 FYNNEI. Between the trimmed V and J ends, which lost 5 bases and 10 bases, there was a span of 2 bases. The CDR3 nucleotides are TGTGCCAGCAGTCCGGAGCTGTTTTTT. It translates to CASSPELFF.

This clone was detected a few times. Its ends do not fully match the called genes, so a read error is possible. J is TRBJ1-1 and V is TRBV30; 9 positions agree with TRBD1. CDR3 length equals 12 residues. Per germline, CDR1 GTSNPN and CDR2 SVGIG (reference sequence). The CDR3 DNA sequence: TGTCCCTGGGACAGGGAGGTAACTGAAGCTTTCTTT. Encoded protein: CPWDREVTEAFF.

The chain is built from TRBV9 and TRBJ2-2; no definite D call. This CDR3 contains 13 residues. The V end lost 0 bases, the J end lost 5 bases, and 5 bases lay between the germline ends. Germline loops: CDR1 SGDLS, CDR2 YYNGEE. In DNA form, the CDR3 reads TGTGCCAGCAGCGTAGCTACGACCGGGGAGCTGTTTTTT. It encodes CASSVATTGELFF.

The chain couples TRBV7-9 to TRBJ1-2, with D unresolved. The germline V gene encodes CDR1 SEHNR and CDR2 FQNEAQ (reference sequence). The V end was cut by 3 bases, the J end by 0 bases, with 11 bases between. The CDR3 has 15 amino acids. CDR3 nucleotides: TGTGCCAGCAGCTTCTTACGCCGAGCTAACTATGGCTACACCTTC. This gives the protein CASSFLRRANYGYTF.

This rearrangement joins TRBV6-1 to TRBJ2-7; 9 nucleotides agree with TRBD2. Germline assignment: CDR1 MNHNS and CDR2 SASEGT. The length of the CDR3 is 15 residues. V shed 7 bases, J shed 3 bases, and the junction held 10 bases outside the gene matches. In DNA, the CDR3 is TGTGCCAGCAAACAGCGGGGGGCCTTGATCTACGAGCAGTACTTC. This codes for CASKQRGALIYEQYF.

Only a few counts were recorded for this clone. V usage is TRBV7-9 and J usage is TRBJ2-5; perhaps TRBD1 as D (6 bases). V shed 3 bases and J shed 4 bases, with 9 bases lying between them. This CDR3 region has 13 residues. CDR1 is SEHNR and CDR2 is FQNEAQ in the germline V gene (reference sequence). CDR3 coding DNA: TGTGCCAGCAGCTTTACAGGGACAGAGACCCAGTACTTC. Its protein is CASSFTGTETQYF.

The J gene is TRBJ2-7, the V gene TRBV7-2, with D perhaps being TRBD1 or TRBD2 (6 bases each). V was clipped by 5 bases and J by 3 bases, with 17 bases between them. Germline CDR1 reads SGHTA; CDR2 reads FQGNSA. The CDR3 sequence is 15 residues long. CDR3 DNA sequence: TGTGCCAGCAGCCCGGGGGCCGGGCGGTTCTACGAGCAGTACTTC. It translates to CASSPGAGRFYEQYF.

This clone has only a few counts. The chain has TRBV18 and TRBJ2-6, with TRBD2 as a possible D gene (5 bases). This CDR3 is built from 18 residues. Deletions cut 2 bases from V and 3 bases from J, with 17 bases between. Germline V gene data show CDR1 as KGHSH and CDR2 as LQKENI. The CDR3 nucleotides are TGTGCCAGCTCACCAGCTAGCCCCCGAAGCGGTGGGGCCAACGTCCTGACTTTC. It is translated as CASSPASPRSGGANVLTF.

This clone was counted only a few times. The chain links TRBV7-9 to TRBJ2-2, with 8 bases fitting TRBD1. Germline lookup yields CDR1 SEHNR and CDR2 FQNEAQ (reference sequence). The CDR3 is 13 residues long. V lost 6 bases and J lost 4; bases outside the gene matches: 1. DNA of the CDR3: TGTGCCAGCAGGGACAGGGCCACCGGGGAGCTGTTTTTT. It is translated as CASRDRATGELFF.

The rearrangement uses TRBV11-1 and TRBJ2-1; 9 bases align to TRBD2. V shed 5 bases, J shed 1 base, and the junction held 9 bases outside the gene matches. CDR1 is SGHAT and CDR2 is FQDESV in the germline V gene (reference sequence). The CDR3 loop spans 17 amino acids. CDR3: CASSPRIAGASYNEQFF. The CDR3 bases are TGTGCCAGCAGCCCCCGTATAGCGGGAGCTTCCTACAATGAGCAGTTCTTC.